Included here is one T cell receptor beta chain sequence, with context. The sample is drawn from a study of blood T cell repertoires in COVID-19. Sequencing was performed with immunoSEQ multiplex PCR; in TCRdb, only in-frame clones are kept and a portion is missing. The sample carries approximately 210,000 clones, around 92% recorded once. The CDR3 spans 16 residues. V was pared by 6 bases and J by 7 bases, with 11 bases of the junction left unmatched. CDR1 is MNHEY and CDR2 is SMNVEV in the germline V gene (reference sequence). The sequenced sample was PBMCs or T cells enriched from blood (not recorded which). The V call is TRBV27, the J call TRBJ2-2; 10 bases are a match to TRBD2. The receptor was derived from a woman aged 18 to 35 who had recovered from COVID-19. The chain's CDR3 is CASRSAGLASGGELFF. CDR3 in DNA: TGTGCCAGCAGGAGCGCGGGACTAGCGTCGGGCGGGGAGCTGTTTTTT.